Shown below are 8 T cell receptor beta chains from a single sample sequenced in a study of OX40 agonist ivuxolimab in advanced cancers. Here immunoSEQ multiplex PCR was the method, and the copy in TCRdb shows in-frame clones only, minus some. The table lists 55,000 to 80,000 clones, 84% of them singletons. Sequenced material: CD4+ or CD8+ T cells sorted from blood, taken in a trial of the OX40 agonist ivuxolimab. Receptors originate from an adult with an advanced solid tumor such as melanoma, head and neck, liver or kidney cancer.

V gene TRBV7-2 combines with J gene TRBJ2-3, with 9 bases fitting TRBD1. Germline CDR1 is SGHTA and CDR2 is FQGNSA. This CDR3 comprises 15 residues. V trimming: 3 bases; J trimming: 6 bases; junction bases outside the gene matches: 7. CDR3 protein: CASSLTGGRFDTQYF. The CDR3, as DNA: TGTGCCAGCAGCTTGACAGGGGGACGCTTTGATACGCAGTATTTT.

The rearrangement uses TRBV18 and TRBJ1-3; the D gene is possibly TRBD1 (6 bases). V lost 3 bases and J 2 bases, leaving 17 bases between the germline ends. In germline, CDR1 is KGHSH, CDR2 LQKENI. This CDR3 is built from 17 residues. This chain's CDR3 is CASSPAALTGPGNTIYF. The CDR3 region has the DNA TGTGCCAGCTCACCGGCCGCCCTGACAGGACCTGGAAACACCATATATTTT. Full variable domain (outside the CDR3, taken from reference TRBV18 and TRBJ1-3): NAGVMQNPRHLVRRRGQEARLRCSPMKGHSHVYWYRQLPEEGLKFMVYLQKENIIDESGMPKERFSAEFPKEGPSILRIQQVVRGDSAAYFCASSPAALTGPGNTIYFGEGSWLTVV.

This chain uses TRBV10-3 with TRBJ1-2; tentatively, D is TRBD1 (5 bases). CDR1 is ENHRY and CDR2 is SYGVKD in the germline V gene. V lost 3 bases, J lost 1 base, and 18 bases lay in between. CDR3 length equals 17 residues. The CDR3 region is CAISDPPGGYINYGYTF. The CDR3 coding sequence is TGTGCCATCAGTGACCCACCCGGGGGGTATATTAACTATGGCTACACCTTC.

J is TRBJ2-1 and V is TRBV29-1; D perhaps matches TRBD1 (5 bases). The V and J ends lost 5 bases and 0 bases respectively, with 11 bases between them. The CDR3 has 14 amino acids. Germline CDR1 and CDR2: SQVTM and ANQGSEA. CDR3 in amino acids: CSVNRLSSYNEQFF. The CDR3 DNA follows: TGCAGCGTTAACAGGCTGAGCTCCTACAATGAGCAGTTCTTC.

The chain is built from TRBV2 and TRBJ2-7; perhaps TRBD2 as D (6 bases). CDR1 is SNHLY and CDR2 is FYNNEI in the germline V gene. CDR3 length equals 14 residues. V shed 7 bases and J shed 2 bases, with 15 bases lying between them. The CDR3 spells CASIGAGRTYEQYF. The DNA of the CDR3 is TGTGCCAGCATCGGCGCGGGGAGAACCTACGAGCAGTACTTC. The complete variable domain, with remaining parts taken from reference TRBV2 and TRBJ2-7, reads EPEVTQTPSHQVTQMGQEVILRCVPISNHLYFYWYRQILGQKVEFLVSFYNNEISEKSEIFDDQFSVERPDGSNFTLKIRSTKLEDSAMYFCASIGAGRTYEQYFGPGTRLTVT.

J is TRBJ2-5 and V is TRBV21-1; TRBD1 was called by the table and not checked on the DNA. TRBV21-1 is classified as a pseudogene. The CDR3 runs 15 residues. Here the CDR3 reads CASSTRGMGQETQYF. For the CDR3, the DNA is TGTGCCAGCAGCACCAGGGGTATGGGTCAAGAGACCCAGTACTTC.

This clone was recorded only once. This sequence joins TRBV27 and TRBJ2-1; 11 nucleotides align to TRBD1. The CDR3 sequence is 16 residues long. Germline V gives CDR1 MNHEY, CDR2 SMNVEV (reference sequence). Trimming cost V 0 bases and J 9 bases; bases outside gene matches: 7. The CDR3 here is CASSLSSGQGVGEQFF. CDR3 in DNA: TGTGCCAGCAGTTTATCCTCGGGACAGGGGGTCGGTGAGCAGTTCTTC.

This chain links TRBV7-2 with TRBJ1-2, with D possibly TRBD1 on 5 matching bases. With 1 base removed from V and 4 bases from J, the gap between germline ends came to 16 bases. This CDR3 is built from 16 residues. Germline CDR1 and CDR2: SGHTA and FQGNSA. The chain's CDR3 is CASSLGTGGKSYGYTF. CDR3 nucleotide sequence: TGTGCCAGCAGCTTAGGAACGGGGGGGAAGAGCTATGGCTACACCTTC. Full variable domain (rest looked up from reference TRBV7-2 and TRBJ1-2): GAGVSQSPSNKVTEKGKDVELRCDPISGHTALYWYRQSLGQGLEFLIYFQGNSAPDKSGLPSDRFSAERTGGSVSTLTIQRTQQEDSAVYLCASSLGTGGKSYGYTFGSGTRLTVV.